This TCR beta chain was identified during a study of OX40 agonist ivuxolimab in advanced cancers. Study-wide context: Treatment received earlier with anti-PD-1, anti-PD-L1 or anti-CTLA-4 agents was allowed, and more than 30% had some. Study results and limitations: Relative to CD4+ cells, CD8+ T cells on average had more expanded clones.

The germline V and J ends were trimmed by 4 bases and 0 bases, with 17 bases remaining between them. CDR1 and CDR2 from the germline V gene are SGHTA and FQGTGA. The CDR3 has 17 residues. Sample share makes this clone medium-sized (0.01 to 0.1%). The target antigen is unknown. Data came from immunoSEQ multiplex PCR; TCRdb stores just in-frame clones and leaves some out. The top ten hold around 12% of the sample, which has thousands of clones, roughly 77% seen once. The study sampled blood at baseline, cycle 4 day 1, and cycle 7 day 1. V is TRBV7-3 and J is TRBJ2-3; possibly TRBD1 for D (5 bases). The TCR originated in an adult with an advanced solid tumor such as melanoma, head and neck, liver or kidney cancer. This sample comprised CD4+ or CD8+ T cells sorted from blood, obtained in a trial of the OX40 agonist ivuxolimab. The CDR3 loop is CASSSFLRDLSTDTQYF. The CDR3, as DNA: TGTGCCAGCAGCTCCTTCCTCAGGGATCTCAGCACAGATACGCAGTATTTT.